The rows below give T cell receptor beta chains drawn from one sample of a study of T cell responses to AZD1222 COVID-19 vaccine. Sequencing used immunoSEQ multiplex PCR; TCRdb keeps in-frame clones, though not all of them. The top ten hold around 1.8% of the sample, which has about 150,000 clones, approximately 90% seen once. The material was peripheral blood, obtained 28 days after the second AZD1222 dose. These receptors originate from an adult who received the AZD1222 COVID-19 vaccine. Each CDR3 is given with its conserved first and last residue. A D gene is named only where the DNA matches it firmly. Only some rows state a clone size, as once, few, many or a class for expanded clones.

d_gene: TRBD1; abundance: .; j_gene: TRBJ1-4; v_gene: TRBV7-9; CDR3nt: TGTGCCAGCAGGCTACCGGGACAGGGGAACGGACCGGGTGAAAAACTGTTTTTT; CDR3aa: CASRLPGQGNGPGEKLFF
d_gene: .; abundance: .; j_gene: TRBJ1-1; v_gene: TRBV5-1; CDR3nt: TGCGCCAGCAGCGCAGATCAGATGAACACTGAAGCTTTCTTT; CDR3aa: CASSADQMNTEAFF
d_gene: TRBD2; abundance: .; j_gene: TRBJ2-1; v_gene: TRBV7-3; CDR3nt: TGTGCCAGCAGCCCTCAGGGGGGAGCGGGAGGTCTTCGGGACAATGAGCAGTTCTTC; CDR3aa: CASSPQGGAGGLRDNEQFF
d_gene: .; abundance: .; j_gene: TRBJ2-3; v_gene: TRBV6-5; CDR3nt: TGTGCCAGCAGTTACTCGTTCAGGGTCACAGATACGCAGTATTTT; CDR3aa: CASSYSFRVTDTQYF
d_gene: .; abundance: .; j_gene: TRBJ2-1; v_gene: TRBV10-2; CDR3nt: TGCGCCAGCAGTGAGTTTCTGGCGGGCAGCTCCTACAATGAGCAGTTCTTC; CDR3aa: CASSEFLAGSSYNEQFF
d_gene: .; abundance: few; j_gene: TRBJ1-2; v_gene: TRBV7-9; CDR3nt: TGTGCCAGCAGCATCGACAGCGCTGCGGTCACCTTC; CDR3aa: CASSIDSAAVTF
d_gene: TRBD2; abundance: .; j_gene: TRBJ2-7; v_gene: TRBV19; CDR3nt: TGTGCCAGTAGTATCGGACTAGCGGGAGGTATCTACGAGCAGTACTTC; CDR3aa: CASSIGLAGGIYEQYF
d_gene: TRBD2; abundance: .; j_gene: TRBJ2-5; v_gene: TRBV7-2; CDR3nt: TGTGCCAGCAGCTTAGCTGCTAGCGGGGGCCAAGAGACCCAGTACTTC; CDR3aa: CASSLAASGGQETQYF
d_gene: .; abundance: .; j_gene: TRBJ1-1; v_gene: TRBV5-4; CDR3nt: TGTGCCAGCAGCCCGGCGGGGGGCCTCACTGAAGCTTTCTTT; CDR3aa: CASSPAGGLTEAFF
d_gene: TRBD1; abundance: .; j_gene: TRBJ2-5; v_gene: TRBV2; CDR3nt: TGTGCCAGCAGTATGGGACAGCAAGAGACCCAGTACTTC; CDR3aa: CASSMGQQETQYF
d_gene: .; abundance: .; j_gene: TRBJ1-6; v_gene: TRBV10-3; CDR3nt: TGTGCCATCAGTGAGACGGGAGAGAATTCACCCCTCCACTTT; CDR3aa: CAISETGENSPLHF
d_gene: .; abundance: .; j_gene: TRBJ1-2; v_gene: TRBV30; CDR3nt: TGTGCCTGGAGTGTACATGGGGGTGGCTACACCTTC; CDR3aa: CAWSVHGGGYTF
d_gene: TRBD2; abundance: .; j_gene: TRBJ2-1; v_gene: TRBV7-9; CDR3nt: TGTGCCAGCAGCTTAGTGGCGGGAGGGCCCTACAATGAGCAGTTCTTC; CDR3aa: CASSLVAGGPYNEQFF
d_gene: .; abundance: few; j_gene: TRBJ1-5; v_gene: TRBV14; CDR3nt: TGTGCCAGCAGTCAAGAGGCCCTGAAAGTCAATCAGCCCCAGCATTTT; CDR3aa: CASSQEALKVNQPQHF
d_gene: .; abundance: .; j_gene: TRBJ1-6; v_gene: TRBV9; CDR3nt: TGTGCCAGCAGCGTAGGGGGGGATTCACCCCTCCACTTT; CDR3aa: CASSVGGDSPLHF
d_gene: TRBD2; abundance: .; j_gene: TRBJ2-5; v_gene: TRBV7-9; CDR3nt: TGTGCCAGCAGCTTAGGAGCGGGGGAAGGAGGAGAGACCCAGTACTTC; CDR3aa: CASSLGAGEGGETQYF
d_gene: .; abundance: .; j_gene: TRBJ1-5; v_gene: TRBV7-2; CDR3nt: TGTGCCAGCAGCTTTAATGTCGGAAATCAGCCCCAGCATTTT; CDR3aa: CASSFNVGNQPQHF
d_gene: .; abundance: .; j_gene: TRBJ1-2; v_gene: TRBV20-1; CDR3nt: TGCAGTGCTAGTCCTCGGGAGTTGGGCAGATCTGGGGTTGGCTACACCTTC; CDR3aa: CSASPRELGRSGVGYTF
d_gene: .; abundance: .; j_gene: TRBJ1-6; v_gene: TRBV18; CDR3nt: TGTGCCAGCTCACCAATTGGATCAGGGGTGGCCTATAATTCACCCCTCCACTTT; CDR3aa: CASSPIGSGVAYNSPLHF
d_gene: .; abundance: .; j_gene: TRBJ1-6; v_gene: TRBV9; CDR3nt: TGTGCCAGCAGCGCTGACAGGCCAAATTCGCCCCTCCACTTT; CDR3aa: CASSADRPNSPLHF
d_gene: .; abundance: .; j_gene: TRBJ1-3; v_gene: TRBV5-6; CDR3nt: TGTGCCAGCAGCTTGGTTAAAATATCGGGCAGAGCCTCTGGAAACACCATATATTTT; CDR3aa: CASSLVKISGRASGNTIYF
d_gene: TRBD2; abundance: .; j_gene: TRBJ2-7; v_gene: TRBV27; CDR3nt: TGTGCCAGCAGCCCAAGCGGGAGAGGGTACGAGCAGTACTTC; CDR3aa: CASSPSGRGYEQYF
d_gene: TRBD1; abundance: .; j_gene: TRBJ2-1; v_gene: TRBV5-5; CDR3nt: TGTGCCAGCAGCCAGTCTCCAGGGGGCAGGTCCTACAATGAGCAGTTCTTC; CDR3aa: CASSQSPGGRSYNEQFF
d_gene: .; abundance: .; j_gene: TRBJ1-2; v_gene: TRBV2; CDR3nt: TGTGCCAGCAGTCCCGTTGGAGCGGAGAGGTTGACAGACGGCTACACCTTC; CDR3aa: CASSPVGAERLTDGYTF
d_gene: TRBD2; abundance: .; j_gene: TRBJ2-2; v_gene: TRBV29-1; CDR3nt: TGCAGCGTCAAGGGAGGGACCCTAGCGAACACCGGGGAGCTGTTTTTT; CDR3aa: CSVKGGTLANTGELFF
d_gene: .; abundance: .; j_gene: TRBJ2-3; v_gene: TRBV3-1/TRBV3-2; CDR3nt: TGTGCCAGCAGCCAAGATAGGGCGGGCCCTGAGTATTTT; CDR3aa: CASSQDRAGPEYF
d_gene: .; abundance: .; j_gene: TRBJ1-5; v_gene: TRBV15; CDR3nt: TGTGCCACCAGCAGAGATACAGGGAATCAGCCCCAGCATTTT; CDR3aa: CATSRDTGNQPQHF
d_gene: .; abundance: once; j_gene: TRBJ1-1; v_gene: TRBV19; CDR3nt: TGTGCCAGTAATTATCCGGGGGTAACGAACACTGAAGCTTTCTTT; CDR3aa: CASNYPGVTNTEAFF
d_gene: .; abundance: .; j_gene: TRBJ1-5; v_gene: TRBV5-5; CDR3nt: TGTGCCAGCAGCTTGTTTGCTGGGGAGCCCCAGCATTTT; CDR3aa: CASSLFAGEPQHF
d_gene: TRBD1; abundance: once; j_gene: TRBJ1-5; v_gene: TRBV2; CDR3nt: TGTGCCAGCAAAAGGGACAGTGGCAATCAGCCCCAGCATTTT; CDR3aa: CASKRDSGNQPQHF
d_gene: TRBD2; abundance: .; j_gene: TRBJ2-5; v_gene: TRBV9; CDR3nt: TGTGCCAGCTCAGGGACCCGGCTAGCGGGACAAGAGACCCAGTACTTC; CDR3aa: CASSGTRLAGQETQYF
d_gene: .; abundance: .; j_gene: TRBJ1-2; v_gene: TRBV6-5; CDR3nt: TGTGCCACAAGAGGGGTCAACTATGGCTACACCTTC; CDR3aa: CATRGVNYGYTF
d_gene: TRBD1; abundance: .; j_gene: TRBJ1-2; v_gene: TRBV2; CDR3nt: TGTGCCAGCAGTGTACAGGGGAGGGATGGCTACACCTTC; CDR3aa: CASSVQGRDGYTF
d_gene: TRBD1; abundance: .; j_gene: TRBJ1-2; v_gene: TRBV3-1/TRBV3-2; CDR3nt: TGTGCCAGCAGCCAAGGGTCCCGGACAGGAGCTTATGGCTACACCTTC; CDR3aa: CASSQGSRTGAYGYTF
d_gene: .; abundance: .; j_gene: TRBJ1-1; v_gene: TRBV2; CDR3nt: TGTGCCAGCAGTTTTTTTGGGGCGGGTGAAGCTTTCTTT; CDR3aa: CASSFFGAGEAFF
d_gene: .; abundance: .; j_gene: TRBJ1-1; v_gene: TRBV5-1; CDR3nt: TGCGCCAGCAGCTTGGATGGCAGGGCTACAGCTTTCTTT; CDR3aa: CASSLDGRATAFF
d_gene: .; abundance: .; j_gene: TRBJ2-7; v_gene: TRBV11-3; CDR3nt: TGTGCCAGCAGCTTAAGTCCAGGAGGGGACTACGAGCAGTACTTC; CDR3aa: CASSLSPGGDYEQYF
d_gene: TRBD1; abundance: .; j_gene: TRBJ1-2; v_gene: TRBV3-1/TRBV3-2; CDR3nt: TGTGCCAGCAGCGGCCAAGGGGGCTGGGGGTATGGCTACACCTTC; CDR3aa: CASSGQGGWGYGYTF
d_gene: .; abundance: .; j_gene: TRBJ2-5; v_gene: TRBV6-5; CDR3nt: TGTGCCAGCAGGAGGGACCTTGGGACCCAGTACTTC; CDR3aa: CASRRDLGTQYF
d_gene: .; abundance: .; j_gene: TRBJ2-7; v_gene: TRBV5-6; CDR3nt: TGTGCCAGCAGCCCTCGATCCTACGAGCAGTACTTC; CDR3aa: CASSPRSYEQYF
d_gene: TRBD1; abundance: .; j_gene: TRBJ1-4; v_gene: TRBV9; CDR3nt: TGTGCCAGCGGCCAAGGACAGGGGGCGCCTGGAGAAAAACTGTTTTTT; CDR3aa: CASGQGQGAPGEKLFF
d_gene: .; abundance: few; j_gene: TRBJ1-1; v_gene: TRBV5-5; CDR3nt: TGTGCCAGCGGACCAGGGGACATTGGGACTGAAGCTTTCTTT; CDR3aa: CASGPGDIGTEAFF
d_gene: .; abundance: few; j_gene: TRBJ1-1; v_gene: TRBV10-3; CDR3nt: TGTGCCATCAGGCGTTCCGGGGGGAACACTGAAGCTTTCTTT; CDR3aa: CAIRRSGGNTEAFF
d_gene: .; abundance: .; j_gene: TRBJ1-1; v_gene: TRBV18; CDR3nt: TGTGCCAGCTCACCGAGGGGTTCGAACACTGAAGCTTTCTTT; CDR3aa: CASSPRGSNTEAFF
d_gene: .; abundance: .; j_gene: TRBJ1-1; v_gene: TRBV11-1; CDR3nt: TGTGCCAGCAGTAACTACGGGGTTGAAGCTTTCTTT; CDR3aa: CASSNYGVEAFF
d_gene: .; abundance: .; j_gene: TRBJ1-2; v_gene: TRBV4-2; CDR3nt: TGTGCCAGCAGTCTACAGGGTAACTATGGCTACACCTTC; CDR3aa: CASSLQGNYGYTF
d_gene: TRBD1; abundance: .; j_gene: TRBJ1-1; v_gene: TRBV7-9; CDR3nt: TGTGCCAGCATTTCCCTGGGGGAGGGGGCAGAGTACACTGAAGCTTTCTTT; CDR3aa: CASISLGEGAEYTEAFF
d_gene: .; abundance: .; j_gene: TRBJ1-1; v_gene: TRBV11-2; CDR3nt: TGTGCCAGCAGCTTTGGACACGGGGCTCCTGCTGAAGCTTTCTTT; CDR3aa: CASSFGHGAPAEAFF
d_gene: TRBD1; abundance: .; j_gene: TRBJ1-5; v_gene: TRBV9; CDR3nt: TGTGCCAGCGGGCGACAGGGGAATCAGCCCCAGCATTTT; CDR3aa: CASGRQGNQPQHF
d_gene: TRBD1; abundance: once; j_gene: TRBJ1-2; v_gene: TRBV2; CDR3nt: TGTGCCAGCAGTCAATCGACAGGGGCCGGGCGCTATGGCTACACCTTC; CDR3aa: CASSQSTGAGRYGYTF
d_gene: .; abundance: .; j_gene: TRBJ1-2; v_gene: TRBV18; CDR3nt: TGTGCCAGCTCACCTCCCGACAGGTTCTATGGCTACACCTTC; CDR3aa: CASSPPDRFYGYTF
d_gene: TRBD2; abundance: .; j_gene: TRBJ2-7; v_gene: TRBV3-1/TRBV3-2; CDR3nt: TGTGCCAGCAGCCGAAAAATTAGCGGGAGGGCCTACGAGCAGTACTTC; CDR3aa: CASSRKISGRAYEQYF
d_gene: .; abundance: .; j_gene: TRBJ1-4; v_gene: TRBV7-9; CDR3nt: TGTGCCAGCAGCCCGCCGGGGGTGAGCGAAAAACTGTTTTTT; CDR3aa: CASSPPGVSEKLFF
d_gene: .; abundance: .; j_gene: TRBJ2-5; v_gene: TRBV13; CDR3nt: TGTGCCAGCAGCTTAGTTGGAGAGACCCAGTACTTC; CDR3aa: CASSLVGETQYF
d_gene: TRBD2; abundance: .; j_gene: TRBJ2-7; v_gene: TRBV11-2; CDR3nt: TGTGCCAGCAGCGTACTAGCGGGGTCCTACGAGCAGTACTTC; CDR3aa: CASSVLAGSYEQYF
d_gene: TRBD1; abundance: .; j_gene: TRBJ1-1; v_gene: TRBV19; CDR3nt: TGTGCCAGTAGTCCCTCTACAGGGGGTACTGAAGCTTTCTTT; CDR3aa: CASSPSTGGTEAFF
d_gene: TRBD1; abundance: few; j_gene: TRBJ1-6; v_gene: TRBV7-8; CDR3nt: TGTGCCAGCAGCCTCCGACAGGGAGGTCGTTCACCCCTCCACTTT; CDR3aa: CASSLRQGGRSPLHF
d_gene: TRBD2; abundance: .; j_gene: TRBJ2-3; v_gene: TRBV5-4; CDR3nt: TGTGCCAGCAGCTTGGCGGGGGGGGCCACAGATACGCAGTATTTT; CDR3aa: CASSLAGGATDTQYF
d_gene: TRBD2; abundance: .; j_gene: TRBJ2-3; v_gene: TRBV7-2; CDR3nt: TGTGCCAGCAGCCTGGGACTAGCGGGGGGGTCTGATACGCAGTATTTT; CDR3aa: CASSLGLAGGSDTQYF
d_gene: .; abundance: once; j_gene: TRBJ2-2; v_gene: TRBV9; CDR3nt: TGTGCCAGCAGCGTAGATGTAGTGAACACCGGGGAGCTGTTTTTT; CDR3aa: CASSVDVVNTGELFF